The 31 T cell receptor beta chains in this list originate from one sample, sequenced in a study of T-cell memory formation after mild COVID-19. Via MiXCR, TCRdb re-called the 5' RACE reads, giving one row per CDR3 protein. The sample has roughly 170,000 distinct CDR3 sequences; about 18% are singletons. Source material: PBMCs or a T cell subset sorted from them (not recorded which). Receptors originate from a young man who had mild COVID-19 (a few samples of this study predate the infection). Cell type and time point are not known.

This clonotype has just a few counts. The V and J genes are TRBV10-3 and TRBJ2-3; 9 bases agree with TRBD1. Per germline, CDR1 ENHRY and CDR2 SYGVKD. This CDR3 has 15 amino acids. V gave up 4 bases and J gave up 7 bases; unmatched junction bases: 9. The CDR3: CAISGTGDLVNTQYF. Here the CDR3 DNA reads TGTGCCATCAGTGGGACAGGGGATTTGGTGAATACGCAGTATTTT.

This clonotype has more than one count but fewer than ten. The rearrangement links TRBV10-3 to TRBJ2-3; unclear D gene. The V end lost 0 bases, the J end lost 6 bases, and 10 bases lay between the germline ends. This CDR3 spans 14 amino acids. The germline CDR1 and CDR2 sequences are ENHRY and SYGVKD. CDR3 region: CAISESPFTDTQYF. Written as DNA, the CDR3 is TGTGCCATCAGTGAGTCGCCGTTCACCGATACGCAGTATTTT.

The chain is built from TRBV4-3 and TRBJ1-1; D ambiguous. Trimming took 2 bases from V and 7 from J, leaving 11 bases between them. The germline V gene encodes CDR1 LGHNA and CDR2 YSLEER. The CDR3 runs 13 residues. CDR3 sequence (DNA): TGCGCCAGCAGCCAAAAGGCCCTCAGTGAAGCTTTCTTT. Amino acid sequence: CASSQKALSEAFF.

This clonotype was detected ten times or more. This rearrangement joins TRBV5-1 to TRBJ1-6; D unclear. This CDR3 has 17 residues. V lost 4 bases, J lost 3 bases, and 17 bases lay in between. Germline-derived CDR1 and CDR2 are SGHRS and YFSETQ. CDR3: CASSPASGSDYNSPLHF. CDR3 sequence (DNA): TGCGCCAGCAGCCCGGCCTCGGGGAGCGACTATAATTCACCCCTCCACTTT.

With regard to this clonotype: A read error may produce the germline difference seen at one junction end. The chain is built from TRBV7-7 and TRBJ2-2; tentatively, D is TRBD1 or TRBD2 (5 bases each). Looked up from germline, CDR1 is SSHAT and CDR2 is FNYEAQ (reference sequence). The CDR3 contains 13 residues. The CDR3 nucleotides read TGTGCTAGCAGCTTAGGGACCGGGGAGCTGTTGTTTTTT. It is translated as CASSLGTGELLFF. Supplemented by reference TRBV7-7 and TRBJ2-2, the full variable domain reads GAGVSQSPRYKVTKRGQDVTLRCDPISSHATLYWYQQALGQGPEFLTYFNYEAQPDKSGLPSDRFSAERPEGSISTLTIQRTEQRDSAMYRCASSLGTGELLFFGEGSRLTVL.

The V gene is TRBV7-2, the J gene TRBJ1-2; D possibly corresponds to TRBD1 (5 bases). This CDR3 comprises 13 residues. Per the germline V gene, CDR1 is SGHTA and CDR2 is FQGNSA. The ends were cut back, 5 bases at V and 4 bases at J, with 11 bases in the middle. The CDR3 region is CASSVDSTYGYTF. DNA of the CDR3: TGTGCCAGCAGCGTCGACAGTACCTATGGCTACACCTTC.

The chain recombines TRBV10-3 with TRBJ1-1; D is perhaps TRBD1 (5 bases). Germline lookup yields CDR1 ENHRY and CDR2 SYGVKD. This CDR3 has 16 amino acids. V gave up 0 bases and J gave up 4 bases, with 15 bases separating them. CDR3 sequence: CAISESSGIGGTEAFF. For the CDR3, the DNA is TGTGCCATCAGTGAGTCTTCGGGGATCGGGGGCACTGAAGCTTTCTTT.

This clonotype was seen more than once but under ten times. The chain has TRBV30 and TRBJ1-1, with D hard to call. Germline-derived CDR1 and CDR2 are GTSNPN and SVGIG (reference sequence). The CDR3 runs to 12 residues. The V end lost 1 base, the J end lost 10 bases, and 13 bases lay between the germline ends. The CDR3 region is CAWSDQWRLAFF. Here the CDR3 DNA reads TGTGCCTGGAGTGACCAGTGGCGGCTAGCTTTCTTT.

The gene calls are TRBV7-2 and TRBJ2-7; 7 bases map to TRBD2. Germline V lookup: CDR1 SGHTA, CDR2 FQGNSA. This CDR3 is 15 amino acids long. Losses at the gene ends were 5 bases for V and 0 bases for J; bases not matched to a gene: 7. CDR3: CASSPSGILSYEQYF. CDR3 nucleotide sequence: TGTGCCAGCAGCCCGAGCGGGATCCTCTCCTACGAGCAGTACTTC. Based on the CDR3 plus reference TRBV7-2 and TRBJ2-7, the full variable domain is GAGVSQSPSNKVTEKGKDVELRCDPISGHTALYWYRQSLGQGLEFLIYFQGNSAPDKSGLPSDRFSAERTGGSVSTLTIQRTQQEDSAVYLCASSPSGILSYEQYFGPGTRLTVT.

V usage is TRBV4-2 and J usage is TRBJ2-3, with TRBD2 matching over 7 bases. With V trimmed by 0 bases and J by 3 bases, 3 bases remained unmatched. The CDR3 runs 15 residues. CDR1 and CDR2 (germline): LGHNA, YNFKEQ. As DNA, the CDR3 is TGTGCCAGCAGCCAAGAGACTAGCAGAACAGATACGCAGTATTTT. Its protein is CASSQETSRTDTQYF.

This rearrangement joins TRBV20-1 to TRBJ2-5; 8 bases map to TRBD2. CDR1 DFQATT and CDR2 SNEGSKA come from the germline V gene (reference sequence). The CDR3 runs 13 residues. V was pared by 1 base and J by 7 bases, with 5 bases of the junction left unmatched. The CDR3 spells CSARGSGAPTQYF. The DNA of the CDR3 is TGCAGTGCTAGAGGTAGCGGGGCCCCGACCCAGTACTTC.

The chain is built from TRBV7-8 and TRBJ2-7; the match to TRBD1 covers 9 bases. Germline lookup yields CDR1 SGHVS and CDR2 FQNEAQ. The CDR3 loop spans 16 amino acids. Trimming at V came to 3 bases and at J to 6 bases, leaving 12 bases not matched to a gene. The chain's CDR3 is CASSFPGTGNFGEQYF. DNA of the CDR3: TGTGCCAGCAGCTTCCCCGGGACAGGGAATTTTGGCGAGCAGTACTTC.

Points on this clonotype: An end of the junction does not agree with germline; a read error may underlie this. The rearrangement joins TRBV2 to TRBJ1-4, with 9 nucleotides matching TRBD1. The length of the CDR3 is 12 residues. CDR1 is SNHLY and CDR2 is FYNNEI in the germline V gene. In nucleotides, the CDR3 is TGTGCCAGCAGTGAAGTGCCCGGACAGGGGATTTTT. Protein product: CASSEVPGQGIF.

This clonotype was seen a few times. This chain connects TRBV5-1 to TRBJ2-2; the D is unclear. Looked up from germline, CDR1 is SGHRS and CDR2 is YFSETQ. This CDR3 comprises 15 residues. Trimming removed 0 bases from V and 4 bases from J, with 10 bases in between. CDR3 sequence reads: CASSLDRVGTGELFF. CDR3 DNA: TGCGCCAGCAGCTTGGATAGGGTCGGCACCGGGGAGCTGTTTTTT.

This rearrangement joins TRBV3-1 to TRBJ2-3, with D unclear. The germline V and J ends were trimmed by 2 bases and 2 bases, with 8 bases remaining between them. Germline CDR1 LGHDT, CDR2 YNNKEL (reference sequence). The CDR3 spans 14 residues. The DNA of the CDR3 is TGTGCCAGCAGCCAACGGTCGTCCACAGATACGCAGTATTTT. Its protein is CASSQRSSTDTQYF.

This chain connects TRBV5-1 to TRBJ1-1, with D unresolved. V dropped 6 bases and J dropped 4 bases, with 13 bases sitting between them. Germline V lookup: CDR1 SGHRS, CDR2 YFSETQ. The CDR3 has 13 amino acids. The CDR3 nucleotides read TGCGCCAGCAAGTATAGCTCAATCACTGAAGCTTTCTTT. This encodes CASKYSSITEAFF.

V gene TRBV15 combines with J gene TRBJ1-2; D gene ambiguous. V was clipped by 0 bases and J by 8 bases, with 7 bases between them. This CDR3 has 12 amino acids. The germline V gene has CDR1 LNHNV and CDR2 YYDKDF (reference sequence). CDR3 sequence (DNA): TGTGCCACCAGCAGAGAAGGGTTCGGCTACACCTTC. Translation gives CATSREGFGYTF.

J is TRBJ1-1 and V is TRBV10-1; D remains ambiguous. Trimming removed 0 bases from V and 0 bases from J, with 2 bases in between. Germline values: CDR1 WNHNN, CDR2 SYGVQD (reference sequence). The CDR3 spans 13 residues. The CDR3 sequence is CASSESMNTEAFF. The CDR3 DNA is TGCGCCAGCAGTGAGTCGATGAACACTGAAGCTTTCTTT.

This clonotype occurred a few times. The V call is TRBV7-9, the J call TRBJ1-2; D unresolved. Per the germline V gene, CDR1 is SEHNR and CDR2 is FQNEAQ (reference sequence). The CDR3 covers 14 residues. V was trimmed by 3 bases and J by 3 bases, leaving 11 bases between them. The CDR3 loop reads CASSFEPRDYGYTF. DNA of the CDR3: TGTGCCAGCAGCTTCGAGCCAAGGGACTATGGCTACACCTTC.

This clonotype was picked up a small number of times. The CDR3 sequence: CASSLDLAGRTDTQYF. The CDR3 DNA reads TGTGCCAGCAGCTTAGATCTAGCGGGGCGCACAGATACGCAGTATTTT. This chain joins TRBV7-9 and TRBJ2-3, with TRBD2 identical over 9 bases. Germline CDR1 is SEHNR and CDR2 is FQNEAQ (reference sequence). This CDR3 is 16 amino acids long. After removal of 1 base from V and 1 base from J, the junction contained 3 bases not matched to a gene.

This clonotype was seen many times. The CDR3 region has the DNA TGTGCCAGCAGCTTAGTTACTCCCGCCTACGAGCAGTACTTC. This gives the protein CASSLVTPAYEQYF. The chain combines TRBV7-9 with TRBJ2-7, with D hard to call. V lost 1 base, J lost 2 bases, and 9 bases lay in between. Germline CDR1 reads SEHNR; CDR2 reads FQNEAQ (reference sequence). The CDR3 totals 14 residues.

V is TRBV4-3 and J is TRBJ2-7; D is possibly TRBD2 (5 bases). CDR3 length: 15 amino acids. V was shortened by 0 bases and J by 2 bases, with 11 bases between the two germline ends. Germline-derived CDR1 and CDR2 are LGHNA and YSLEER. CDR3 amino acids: CASSQDRGSPYEQYF. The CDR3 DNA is TGCGCCAGCAGCCAAGACCGAGGGAGTCCCTACGAGCAGTACTTC.

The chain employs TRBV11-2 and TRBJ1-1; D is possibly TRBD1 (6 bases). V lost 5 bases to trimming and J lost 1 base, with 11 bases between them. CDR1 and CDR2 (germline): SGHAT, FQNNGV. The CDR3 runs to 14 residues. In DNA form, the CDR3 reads TGTGCCAGCAGCCCCACGACAGGGAACACTGAAGCTTTCTTT. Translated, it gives CASSPTTGNTEAFF.

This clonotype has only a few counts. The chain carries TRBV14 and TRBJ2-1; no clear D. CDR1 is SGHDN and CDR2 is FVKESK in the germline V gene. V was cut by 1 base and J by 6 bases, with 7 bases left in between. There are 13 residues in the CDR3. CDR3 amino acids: CASSQARLNEQFF. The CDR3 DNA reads TGTGCCAGCAGCCAAGCCAGACTCAATGAGCAGTTCTTC.

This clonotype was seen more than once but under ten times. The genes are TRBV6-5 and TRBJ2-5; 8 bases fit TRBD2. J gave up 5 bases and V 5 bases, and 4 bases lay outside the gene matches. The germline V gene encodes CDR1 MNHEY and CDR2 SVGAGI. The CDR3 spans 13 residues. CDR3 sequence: CASSRTSRETQYF. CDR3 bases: TGTGCCAGCAGTAGGACTAGCCGCGAGACCCAGTACTTC.

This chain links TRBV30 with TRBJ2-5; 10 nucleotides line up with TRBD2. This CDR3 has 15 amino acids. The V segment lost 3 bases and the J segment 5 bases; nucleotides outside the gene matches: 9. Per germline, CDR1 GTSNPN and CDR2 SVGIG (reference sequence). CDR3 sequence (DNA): TGTGCCTGGAGCGAGGGACTAGCGAGTAGGGAGACCCAGTACTTC. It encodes CAWSEGLASRETQYF.

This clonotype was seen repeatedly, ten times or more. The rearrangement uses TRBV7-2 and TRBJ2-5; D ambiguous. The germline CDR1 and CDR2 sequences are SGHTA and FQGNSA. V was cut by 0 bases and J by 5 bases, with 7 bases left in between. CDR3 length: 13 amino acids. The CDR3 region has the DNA TGTGCCAGCAGCTTAGCGGGTATGGAGACCCAGTACTTC. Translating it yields CASSLAGMETQYF.

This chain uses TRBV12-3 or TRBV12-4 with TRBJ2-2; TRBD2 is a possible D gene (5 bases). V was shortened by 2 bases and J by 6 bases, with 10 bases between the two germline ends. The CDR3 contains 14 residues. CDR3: CASSLSSVAGELFF. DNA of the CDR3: TGTGCCAGCAGTTTAAGTAGCGTGGCCGGGGAGCTGTTTTTT.

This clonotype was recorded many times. The CDR3 DNA is TGCGCCAGCAGCTTGGCCGATCGCTACGAGCAGTACTTC. Protein sequence: CASSLADRYEQYF. V usage is TRBV5-1 and J usage is TRBJ2-7; no firm D call. This CDR3 has 13 residues. V was pared by 0 bases and J by 3 bases, with 7 bases between. Germline CDR1 and CDR2: SGHRS and YFSETQ.

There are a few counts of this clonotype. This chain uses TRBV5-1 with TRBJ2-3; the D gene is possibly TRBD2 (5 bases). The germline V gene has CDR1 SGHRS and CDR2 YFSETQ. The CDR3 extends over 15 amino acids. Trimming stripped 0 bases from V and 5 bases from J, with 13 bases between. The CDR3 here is CASSLDLSEGDTQYF. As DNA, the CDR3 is TGCGCCAGCAGCTTGGACCTTTCCGAGGGAGATACGCAGTATTTT. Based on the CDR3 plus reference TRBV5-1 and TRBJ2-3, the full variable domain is KAGVTQTPRYLIKTRGQQVTLSCSPISGHRSVSWYQQTPGQGLQFLFEYFSETQRNKGNFPGRFSGRQFSNSRSEMNVSTLELGDSALYLCASSLDLSEGDTQYFGPGTRLTVL.

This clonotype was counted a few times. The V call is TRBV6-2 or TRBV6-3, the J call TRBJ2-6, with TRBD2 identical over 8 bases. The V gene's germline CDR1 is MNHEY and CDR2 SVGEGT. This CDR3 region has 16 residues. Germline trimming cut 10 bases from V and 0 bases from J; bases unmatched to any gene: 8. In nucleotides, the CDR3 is TGTGCCACAGAGCGGGGGCCATACTCTGGGGCCAACGTCCTGACTTTC. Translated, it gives CATERGPYSGANVLTF.